These 9 T cell receptor beta chains share one sample of origin, sequenced in a study of T cell repertoires in cytomegalovirus infection. TCRdb redid the calling of the reads with MiXCR, one entry per CDR3 protein. The table records about 260,000 distinct CDR3 sequences, approximately 15% of them present only once. Source material: PBMCs. The source of these receptors is a human donor in good health (CMV status not recorded). Some clones in this sample may be carry-over from other donors' samples.

This clonotype showed up just a few times. The chain is built from TRBV5-1 and TRBJ1-6, with 7 bases aligning to TRBD1. In germline, CDR1 is SGHRS, CDR2 YFSETQ. The CDR3 spans 15 residues. The ends lost 4 bases at V and 10 bases at J; junction bases unmatched: 11. The CDR3 nucleotides are TGCGCCAGCAGCCTGACTCGACAGGGTGGGTCACCCCTCCACTTT. Protein product: CASSLTRQGGSPLHF.

This clonotype was seen repeatedly, ten times or more. The chain carries TRBV7-2 and TRBJ2-5; 7 bases agree with TRBD1. This CDR3 comprises 14 residues. V shed 8 bases and J 5 bases; nucleotides not matched to a gene: 11. Germline CDR1 SGHTA, CDR2 FQGNSA. The CDR3, as DNA: TGTGCCAGCGGGCTCTCAGGGGGTTTGGAGACCCAGTACTTC. It is translated as CASGLSGGLETQYF.

This clonotype was found many times. This sequence joins TRBV7-2 and TRBJ1-2; the D gene is possibly TRBD1 (5 bases). Per germline, CDR1 SGHTA and CDR2 FQGNSA. Trimming removed 5 bases at V and 8 bases at J, with 12 bases between. This CDR3 comprises 12 residues. The CDR3 region is CASSVDSRGYTF. The CDR3 DNA is TGTGCCAGCAGCGTCGACAGTCGCGGCTACACCTTC.

With regard to this clonotype: The CDR3 does not end in the conserved phenylalanine or tryptophan, so this is likely a read error. The chain employs TRBV7-8 and TRBJ1-5; the D gene is possibly TRBD1 (6 bases). Germline lookup yields CDR1 SGHVS and CDR2 FQNEAQ. There are 16 residues in the CDR3. The CDR3 reads CASRLSGGQTNQPQHL. As DNA, the CDR3 is TGTGCCAGCCGCTTATCGGGCGGACAGACCAATCAGCCCCAGCATTTG.

The sample holds a few counts of this clonotype. J is TRBJ2-7 and V is TRBV29-1; D gene unclear. Germline CDR1 reads SQVTM; CDR2 reads ANQGSEA. Trimming stripped 2 bases from V and 6 bases from J, with 8 bases between. CDR3 length: 11 residues. CDR3: CSVENGFEQYF. The CDR3 region has the DNA TGCAGCGTTGAAAACGGCTTCGAGCAGTACTTC.

There are many counts of this clonotype. This chain links TRBV12-3 or TRBV12-4 with TRBJ2-2; the D is unclear. The V and J ends lost 4 bases and 7 bases respectively, with 13 bases between them. This CDR3 is built from 14 residues. The DNA of the CDR3 is TGTGCCAGCAGTTCTGACCCGGTGATCGGGGAGCTGTTTTTT. Translation gives CASSSDPVIGELFF.

This clonotype occurred many times. This chain joins TRBV2 and TRBJ2-6, with 12 bases aligning to TRBD1. The V gene's germline CDR1 is SNHLY and CDR2 FYNNEI. CDR3 size: 15 residues. J lost 4 bases, V lost 11 bases, and 6 bases had no gene match. CDR3 amino acids: CAEGQGALGANVLTF. The DNA of the CDR3 is TGTGCCGAGGGACAGGGGGCGCTCGGGGCCAACGTCCTGACTTTC.

At least ten counts were recorded for this clonotype. This chain links TRBV5-4 with TRBJ2-3; a weak D match, TRBD2 (5 bases). CDR1 and CDR2 from the germline V gene are SGHNT and YYREEE (reference sequence). With 4 bases removed from V and 2 bases from J, the gap between germline ends came to 20 bases. The CDR3 runs 17 residues. The chain's CDR3 is CASSGRERPPYTDTQYF. Written as DNA, the CDR3 is TGTGCCAGCAGCGGAAGGGAGAGGCCTCCATACACAGATACGCAGTATTTT.

The sample holds many counts of this clonotype. J is TRBJ1-1 and V is TRBV7-8; D is unresolved. CDR1 is SGHVS and CDR2 is FQNEAQ in the germline V gene. The CDR3 totals 13 residues. V lost 5 bases and J 3 bases, leaving 10 bases between the germline ends. CDR3 loop: CASSPPGYTEAFF. The CDR3 DNA reads TGTGCCAGCAGCCCCCCTGGGTACACTGAAGCTTTCTTT.